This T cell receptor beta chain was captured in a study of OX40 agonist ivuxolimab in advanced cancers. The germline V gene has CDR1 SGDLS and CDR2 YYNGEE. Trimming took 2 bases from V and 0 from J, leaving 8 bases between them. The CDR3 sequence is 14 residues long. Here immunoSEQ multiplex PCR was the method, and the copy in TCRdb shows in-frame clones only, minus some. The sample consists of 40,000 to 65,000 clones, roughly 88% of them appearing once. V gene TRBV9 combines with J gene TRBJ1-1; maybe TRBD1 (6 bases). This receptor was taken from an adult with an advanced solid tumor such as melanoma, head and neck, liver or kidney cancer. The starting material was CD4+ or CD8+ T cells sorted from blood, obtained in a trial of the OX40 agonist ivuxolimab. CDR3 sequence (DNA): TGTGCCAGCAGCGTGGGACACCTGAACACTGAAGCTTTCTTT. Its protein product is CASSVGHLNTEAFF.